This TCR beta chain comes out of a study of blood T cell repertoires in COVID-19. The wider study: Sites across the United States, Italy and Spain contributed samples from acute and convalescent COVID-19. Sources were T cells, B-cell-depleted T cells, or PBMCs; the material itself was cDNA or gDNA.

Seattle patients were enrolled while actively infected and followed longitudinally. Germline trimming cut 4 bases from V and 5 bases from J; bases unmatched to any gene: 9. Germline CDR1 reads ENHRY; CDR2 reads SYGVKD. CDR3 length equals 15 residues. In the original processing: The assay estimated nucleated cells by amplifying reference gene primers. Some clones are missing from TCRdb's copy, which holds only in-frame ones; the method was immunoSEQ multiplex PCR. For V, J and clone size, that table is used; D and trimming come from the DNA. The table records tens of thousands of clones, roughly 80% of them present only once.

The source material was peripheral blood. This receptor was taken from a man in his sixties or seventies with COVID-19, enrolled during active disease. This chain connects TRBV10-3 to TRBJ2-7; 9 nucleotides align to TRBD1. The chain's CDR3 is CAISAGDRVINEQYF. The CDR3 nucleotides are TGTGCCATCAGTGCCGGGGACAGGGTGATCAACGAGCAGTACTTC.